The clone carrying this T cell receptor beta chain was detected only a few times. Original handling: Quantification of nucleated cells was approximated via reference gene primer amplification. Some clones are missing from TCRdb's copy, which holds only in-frame ones; the method was immunoSEQ multiplex PCR. That table supplies the V and J calls and clone size; D and trimming were determined from the DNA. Of about 120,000 clones in the sample, roughly three quarters were seen once. The data were taken from a study of blood T cell repertoires in COVID-19. The V end was cut by 4 bases, the J end by 12 bases, with 10 bases between. Germline assignment: CDR1 MDHEN and CDR2 SYDVKM. This CDR3 is built from 11 residues.

This sequence joins TRBV28 and TRBJ2-1, with D possibly being TRBD1 (5 bases). The sequencing sample was made of peripheral blood. The receptor was derived from a woman in her seventies with acute or convalescent COVID-19. The CDR3 region is CASSSTQGQFF. The CDR3 DNA is TGTGCCAGCAGTTCCACTCAGGGGCAGTTCTTC.